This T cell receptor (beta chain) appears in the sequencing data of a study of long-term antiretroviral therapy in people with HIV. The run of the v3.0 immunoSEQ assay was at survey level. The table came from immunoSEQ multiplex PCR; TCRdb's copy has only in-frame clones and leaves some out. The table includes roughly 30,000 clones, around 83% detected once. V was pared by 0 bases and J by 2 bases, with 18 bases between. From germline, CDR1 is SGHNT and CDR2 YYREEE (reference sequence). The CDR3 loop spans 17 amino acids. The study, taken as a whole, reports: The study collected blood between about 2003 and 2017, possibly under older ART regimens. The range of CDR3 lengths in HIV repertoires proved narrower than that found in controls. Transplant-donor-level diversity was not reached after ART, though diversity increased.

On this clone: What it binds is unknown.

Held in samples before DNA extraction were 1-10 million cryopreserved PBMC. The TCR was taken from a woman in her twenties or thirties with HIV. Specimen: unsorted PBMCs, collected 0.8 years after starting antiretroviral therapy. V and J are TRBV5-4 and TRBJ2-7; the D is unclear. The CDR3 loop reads CASSLADLGTAAYEQYF. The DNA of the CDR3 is TGTGCCAGCAGCTTGGCGGATTTGGGCACGGCCGCCTACGAGCAGTACTTC. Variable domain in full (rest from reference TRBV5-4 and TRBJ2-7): ETGVTQSPTHLIKTRGQQVTLRCSSQSGHNTVSWYQQALGQGPQFIFQYYREEENGRGNFPPRFSGLQFPNYSSELNVNALELDDSALYLCASSLADLGTAAYEQYFGPGTRLTVT.